This TCR beta chain was profiled in a study of control samples from healthy donors and cancer patients. Profiled with immunoSEQ multiplex PCR; TCRdb holds only in-frame clones, not every one. Here the sample spans about 34,000 clones, approximately 90% being singletons. V lost 6 bases, J lost 3 bases, and 10 bases lay in between. Germline V gene data show CDR1 as KGHDR and CDR2 as SFDVKD. The CDR3 spans 13 residues. The V call is TRBV24-1, the J call TRBJ2-5; D is perhaps TRBD1 (6 bases). The TCR was taken from a woman in her forties with lung cancer. Specimen: PBMCs. The DNA of the CDR3 is TGTGCCACCAGTAAGGACAGCGAAGAGACCCAGTACTTC. Protein product: CATSKDSEETQYF.